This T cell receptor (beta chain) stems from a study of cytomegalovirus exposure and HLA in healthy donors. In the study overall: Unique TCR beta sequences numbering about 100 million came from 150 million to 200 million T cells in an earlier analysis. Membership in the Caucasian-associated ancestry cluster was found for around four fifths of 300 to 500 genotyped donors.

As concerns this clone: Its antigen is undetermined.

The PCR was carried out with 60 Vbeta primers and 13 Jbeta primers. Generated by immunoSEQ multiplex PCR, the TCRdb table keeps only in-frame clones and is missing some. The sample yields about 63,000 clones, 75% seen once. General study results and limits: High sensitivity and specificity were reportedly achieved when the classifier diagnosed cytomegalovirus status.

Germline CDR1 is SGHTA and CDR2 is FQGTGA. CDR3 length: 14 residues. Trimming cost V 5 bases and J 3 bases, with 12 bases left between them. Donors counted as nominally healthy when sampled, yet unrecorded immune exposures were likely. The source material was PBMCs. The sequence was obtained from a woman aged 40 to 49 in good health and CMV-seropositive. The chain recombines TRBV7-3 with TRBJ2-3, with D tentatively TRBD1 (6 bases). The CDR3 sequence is CASSPRGRTDTQYF. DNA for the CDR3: TGTGCCAGCAGCCCCAGGGGCAGAACAGATACGCAGTATTTT.